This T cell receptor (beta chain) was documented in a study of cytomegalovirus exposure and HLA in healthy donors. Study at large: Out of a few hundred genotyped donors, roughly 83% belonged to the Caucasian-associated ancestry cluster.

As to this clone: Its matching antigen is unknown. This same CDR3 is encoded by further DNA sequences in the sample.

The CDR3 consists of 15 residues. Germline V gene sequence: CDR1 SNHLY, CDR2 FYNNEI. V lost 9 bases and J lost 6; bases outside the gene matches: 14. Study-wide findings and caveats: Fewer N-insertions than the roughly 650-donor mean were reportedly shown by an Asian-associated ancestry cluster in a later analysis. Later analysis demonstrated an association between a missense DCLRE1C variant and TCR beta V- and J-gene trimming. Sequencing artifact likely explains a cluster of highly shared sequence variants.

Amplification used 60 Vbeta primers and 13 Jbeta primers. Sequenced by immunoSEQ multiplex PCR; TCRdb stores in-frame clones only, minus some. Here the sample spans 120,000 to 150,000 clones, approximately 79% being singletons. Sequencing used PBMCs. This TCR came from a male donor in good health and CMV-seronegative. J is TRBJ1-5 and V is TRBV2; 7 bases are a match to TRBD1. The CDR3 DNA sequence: TGTGCCAGTAGTCCAAGGACAGGACGTACTCAGCCCCAGCATTTT. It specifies CASSPRTGRTQPQHF.